A selection of T cell receptor beta chains follows, all from one sample in a study of blood T cell repertoires in COVID-19. TCRdb's copy holds only in-frame clones and misses some; the assay was immunoSEQ multiplex PCR. Of roughly 110,000 clones listed, around 83% are singletons. Sequenced sample: peripheral blood. These receptors all come from a man aged 65 to 85 with acute or convalescent COVID-19. Both conserved end residues are part of each CDR3. The D gene is left open where the match is weak.

J	D	V	DNA	CDR3
TRBJ2-2	TRBD1	TRBV7-6	TGTGCCAGCAGCCCCAACCGACAGGGGCGGTTGTTTTTT	CASSPNRQGRLFF
TRBJ1-2	NA	TRBV5-1	TGCGCCAGCAGCTTGGAGGGGCTCGGAGGCTACACCTTC	CASSLEGLGGYTF
TRBJ2-5	TRBD2	TRBV19	TGTGCCAGTAGTATAGGGACTAGCCCCCAAGAGACCCAGTACTTC	CASSIGTSPQETQYF
TRBJ1-6	NA	TRBV10-3	TGTGCCATCAGTGGACAGTATAATTCACCCCTCCACTTT	CAISGQYNSPLHF
TRBJ2-5	TRBD2	TRBV9	TGTGCCAGCAGCGTAGAGGCGGAGGCGGGGGTAGGCGAGACCCAGTACTTC	CASSVEAEAGVGETQYF
TRBJ2-5	NA	TRBV27	TGTGCCAGCAGTTCTGGGACTCATCCGCCAGAGACCCAGTACTTC	CASSSGTHPPETQYF
TRBJ2-5	NA	TRBV12-3/TRBV12-4	TGTGCCAGCAGACAGGGGTCCGGGGGGACCCAGTACTTC	CASRQGSGGTQYF
TRBJ2-5	NA	TRBV7-9	TGTGCCAGCAGCTTAGAATCCCCTAGAGAGACCCAGTACTTC	CASSLESPRETQYF
TRBJ2-5	NA	TRBV19	TGTGCCAGTAGTACCCCTCGACAGTCTCAAGAGACCCAGTACTTC	CASSTPRQSQETQYF
TRBJ2-5	NA	TRBV3-1/TRBV3-2	TGTGCCAGCAGCCAAGATATGGGTCGGATAGGAGGAGAGACCCAGTACTTC	CASSQDMGRIGGETQYF
TRBJ1-5	TRBD1	TRBV19	TGTGCCAGTAGTACCCGGGACAGGGGGAATCAGCCCCAGCATTTT	CASSTRDRGNQPQHF
TRBJ1-1	TRBD1	TRBV19	TGTGCCAGTACCACCCCGAAGGGGGTCAGGGGGCTGCGGACGGCTGAAGCTTTCTTT	CASTTPKGVRGLRTAEAFF
TRBJ2-4	NA	TRBV2	TGTGCCAGCAGTGAAGTTCGGCAGGGATTTGCCAAAAACATTCAGTACTTC	CASSEVRQGFAKNIQYF
TRBJ1-6	TRBD1	TRBV5-1	TGCGCCAGCAGCTTGGGACAGGGTGCGGCTTCACCCCTCCACTTT	CASSLGQGAASPLHF
TRBJ1-4	NA	TRBV3-1/TRBV3-2	TGTGCCAGCAGCGGGAGGGGCACTAATGAAAAACTGTTTTTT	CASSGRGTNEKLFF
TRBJ2-1	TRBD1	TRBV19	TGTGCCAGTAGTCTGGGACAGGGGATCAATGAGCAGTTCTTC	CASSLGQGINEQFF
TRBJ2-2	TRBD2	TRBV9	TGTGCCAGCAGCGTAGGCCTAGCGGGGAACACCGGGGAGCTGTTTTTT	CASSVGLAGNTGELFF